The rows below give T cell receptor beta chains drawn from one sample of a study of shared clonotypes between healthy human individuals. Using immunoSEQ multiplex PCR, the repertoire was profiled, and TCRdb retains in-frame clones only, with some absent. The table includes approximately 320,000 clones, roughly 84% detected once. Sequences were obtained from memory CD8+ T cells sorted from blood. Every receptor here comes from a man between 18 and 35 years old in good health. The CDR3 runs from the conserved cysteine through the conserved F or W. The D gene is left open where the match is weak. Expanded clones get a size class; other rows say once, few or many, or leave the size out.

D | size | J | V | CDR3 | DNA
. | . | TRBJ2-3 | TRBV28 | CASSLTGSSTDTQYF | TGTGCCAGCAGTTTGACAGGATCTAGCACAGATACGCAGTATTTT
TRBD1 | . | TRBJ2-1 | TRBV7-7 | CASSKGQGAYNEQFF | TGTGCTAGCAGCAAGGGACAGGGTGCGTACAATGAGCAGTTCTTC
. | once | TRBJ1-1 | TRBV27 | CASSSPPDGAEAFF | TGTGCCAGCAGTTCCCCCCCGGACGGGGCTGAAGCTTTCTTT
. | . | TRBJ2-7 | TRBV5-1 | CASSLERTYEQYF | TGCGCCAGCAGCTTGGAGAGGACCTACGAGCAGTACTTC
. | . | TRBJ2-3 | TRBV5-6 | CASSFLGLDTDTQYF | TGTGCCAGCAGCTTTTTGGGACTTGACACAGATACGCAGTATTTT
. | . | TRBJ2-5 | TRBV4-3 | CASSHDREETQYF | TGCGCCAGCAGCCATGACCGGGAAGAGACCCAGTACTTC
TRBD2 | once | TRBJ2-4 | TRBV9 | CASSPTSGQNIQYF | TGTGCCAGCAGCCCCACTAGCGGGCAGAACATTCAGTACTTC
. | . | TRBJ1-6 | TRBV6-1 | CASSGKKGVWNYNSPLHF | TGTGCCAGCAGTGGGAAGAAGGGGGTATGGAACTATAATTCACCCCTCCACTTT
. | once | TRBJ1-6 | TRBV21-1 | CASRYSANSPLHF | TGTGCCAGCCGGTACAGCGCTAATTCACCCCTCCACTTT
. | few | TRBJ2-7 | TRBV25-1 | CASTQQDAYEQYF | TGTGCCAGCACACAACAGGATGCCTACGAGCAGTACTTC
. | once | TRBJ2-1 | TRBV21-1 | CASSKDKNFCDEQFF | TGTGCCAGCAGCAAAGACAAAAACTTTTGCGATGAGCAGTTCTTC
TRBD2 | . | TRBJ2-7 | TRBV7-9 | CASSLALFEREPRYEQYF | TGTGCCAGCAGCTTAGCTCTTTTTGAGCGGGAGCCAAGGTACGAGCAGTACTTC
. | . | TRBJ1-1 | TRBV27 | CASSSGGRVMNTEAFF | TGTGCCAGCAGTTCCGGGGGCAGGGTGATGAACACTGAAGCTTTCTTT
. | . | TRBJ2-7 | TRBV4-1 | CASSQDSYEQYF | TGCGCCAGCAGCCAAGACTCGTACGAGCAGTACTTC
. | . | TRBJ2-7 | TRBV5-4 | CASSLGEVSYEQYF | TGTGCCAGCAGCCTTGGGGAGGTCTCCTACGAGCAGTACTTC
. | . | TRBJ1-1 | TRBV9 | CASSLGGRTEAFF | TGTGCCAGCAGTTTGGGGGGTCGCACTGAAGCTTTCTTT
. | . | TRBJ1-4 | TRBV5-6 | CASSLSRQKLSPTNEKLFF | TGTGCCAGCAGCTTGTCACGTCAGAAGCTATCCCCAACTAATGAAAAACTGTTTTTT
. | . | TRBJ1-5 | TRBV28 | CASSFGQGFRQPQHF | TGTGCCAGCAGTTTCGGCCAGGGTTTTCGTCAGCCCCAGCATTTT
TRBD1 | . | TRBJ2-7 | TRBV30 | CAWSVQGGQYF | TGTGCCTGGAGTGTACAGGGGGGGCAGTACTTC
TRBD1 | . | TRBJ1-1 | TRBV9 | CASSSPDRAVEAFF | TGTGCCAGCAGCTCCCCCGACAGGGCAGTTGAAGCTTTCTTT
. | . | TRBJ1-6 | TRBV6-1 | CASSEGYWARQNNSPLHF | TGTGCCAGCAGTGAAGGGTATTGGGCGAGACAGAATAATTCACCCCTCCACTTT
. | . | TRBJ2-7 | TRBV7-2 | CASSLRDAGTYYEQYF | TGTGCCAGCAGCTTACGAGACGCAGGAACCTACTACGAGCAGTACTTC
. | . | TRBJ2-7 | TRBV2 | CASSAYGSPYEQYF | TGTGCCAGCAGTGCCTACGGGTCCCCATACGAGCAGTACTTC
TRBD1 | . | TRBJ1-6 | TRBV10-2 | CASTGQGNSPLHF | TGCGCCAGCACGGGACAGGGGAATTCACCCCTCCACTTT
. | . | TRBJ2-1 | TRBV27 | CASSLYFGNEQFF | .
TRBD2 | . | TRBJ2-5 | TRBV7-9 | CASSLSSLAGGPIQETQYF | TGTGCCAGCAGCTTATCCTCTCTAGCGGGAGGGCCAATACAAGAGACCCAGTACTTC
. | . | TRBJ2-1 | TRBV4-1 | CASSQAATSNNEQFF | TGCGCCAGCAGCCAAGCAGCCACATCTAACAATGAGCAGTTCTTC
. | . | TRBJ2-1 | TRBV28 | CASSFTPSSYNEQFF | TGTGCCAGCAGTTTCACACCAAGCTCCTACAATGAGCAGTTCTTC
. | . | TRBJ2-3 | TRBV27 | CASSNWDSTDTQYF | TGTGCCAGCAGTAACTGGGATAGCACAGATACGCAGTATTTT
TRBD2 | few | TRBJ2-7 | TRBV5-4 | CASSLDLAGGRDEQYF | TGTGCCAGCAGTCTGGACCTAGCGGGAGGTCGGGACGAGCAGTACTTC
TRBD1 | . | TRBJ1-1 | TRBV30 | CAWSEADREYTEAFF | TGTGCCTGGAGTGAGGCAGACAGGGAGTACACTGAAGCTTTCTTT
. | . | TRBJ1-1 | TRBV5-6 | CASSSFYEGGALNTEAFF | TGTGCCAGCAGCTCCTTTTACGAAGGGGGGGCCCTGAACACTGAAGCTTTCTTT
TRBD2 | . | TRBJ2-5 | TRBV9 | CASSPGLAVEETQYF | TGTGCCAGCTCGCCGGGACTAGCGGTAGAAGAGACCCAGTACTTC
. | . | TRBJ1-2 | TRBV4-1 | CASSQPRRYWYGYTF | TGCGCCAGCAGCCAGCCCAGGCGGTATTGGTATGGCTACACCTTC
. | . | TRBJ2-5 | TRBV5-6 | CASSHVPGRRQETQYF | TGTGCCAGCAGCCACGTCCCGGGACGGAGACAAGAGACCCAGTACTTC
TRBD1 | . | TRBJ2-2 | TRBV9 | CASSPGGGTGELFF | TGTGCCAGCAGCCCAGGGGGCGGAACCGGGGAGCTGTTTTTT
TRBD1 | . | TRBJ1-6 | TRBV9 | CASSVDAWDRSKDKSPLHF | TGTGCCAGCAGCGTAGATGCTTGGGACAGGTCGAAGGATAAGTCACCCCTCCACTTT
TRBD1 | . | TRBJ2-7 | TRBV5-8 | CASSSRGRRAYEQYF | TGTGCCAGCAGCTCCAGGGGGCGGAGGGCCTACGAGCAGTACTTC
TRBD1 | few | TRBJ2-7 | TRBV2 | CASQDRVPYEQYF | TGTGCCAGCCAGGACAGGGTGCCCTACGAGCAGTACTTC
TRBD2 | . | TRBJ2-2 | TRBV2 | CASSVGGGRLFF | TGTGCCAGCAGTGTGGGCGGGGGTAGGCTGTTTTTT
. | once | TRBJ2-1 | TRBV5-4 | CASSFEGTLPNEQFF | TGTGCCAGCAGCTTTGAGGGGACCCTTCCCAATGAGCAGTTCTTC
. | . | TRBJ2-7 | TRBV10-3 | CAISDSHYEQYF | TGTGCCATCAGTGACTCTCACTACGAGCAGTACTTC
. | . | TRBJ1-2 | TRBV2 | CASSEESPRDVSF | TGTGCCAGCAGTGAAGAGAGCCCCCGGGACGTCTCCTTC
TRBD1 | once | TRBJ1-5 | TRBV5-4 | CASSPWSGGQPQHF | TGTGCCAGCAGCCCGTGGTCAGGGGGTCAGCCCCAGCATTTT
. | . | TRBJ2-2 | TRBV6-5 | CASSYLGATGELFF | TGTGCCAGCAGTTACTTGGGAGCTACCGGGGAGCTGTTTTTT
. | once | TRBJ2-7 | TRBV27 | CASSLDPGIYYEQYF | TGTGCCAGCAGTTTAGATCCTGGCATTTACTACGAGCAGTACTTC
. | . | TRBJ1-4 | TRBV11-2 | CASSRGEGWGEKLFF | TGTGCCAGCAGCCGAGGGGAAGGATGGGGAGAAAAACTGTTTTTT
. | . | TRBJ2-3 | TRBV2 | CASSEPAAIPDTQYF | TGTGCCAGCAGTGAGCCTGCGGCCATCCCAGATACGCAGTATTTT
. | . | TRBJ2-2 | TRBV29-1 | CSVKGRGGNTGELFF | TGCAGCGTGAAGGGACGAGGGGGGAACACCGGGGAGCTGTTTTTT
TRBD2 | . | TRBJ2-7 | TRBV6-6 | CASSPLAGWGIFEQYF | TGTGCCAGCAGTCCCTTAGCGGGGTGGGGGATCTTTGAGCAGTACTTC
. | . | TRBJ1-4 | TRBV7-9 | CASSLKSAKEEKLFF | TGTGCCAGCAGCTTAAAGTCGGCAAAGGAGGAAAAACTGTTTTTT
TRBD2 | . | TRBJ2-3 | TRBV13 | CASSWEHAGLAVTDTQYF | TGTGCCAGCAGCTGGGAACATGCGGGACTAGCGGTCACAGATACGCAGTATTTT
. | . | TRBJ2-7 | TRBV7-7 | CASSLAVGVLYEQYF | TGTGCTAGCAGCTTAGCGGTAGGGGTCCTCTACGAGCAGTACTTC
. | . | TRBJ1-6 | TRBV27 | CASSLSRYNSPLHF | TGTGCCAGCAGTTTATCCAGATATAATTCACCCCTCCACTTT
TRBD1 | . | TRBJ2-7 | TRBV19 | CASSIRDSLSYEQYF | TGTGCCAGTAGTATAAGGGACAGCCTCTCCTACGAGCAGTACTTC
. | . | TRBJ2-1 | TRBV4-1 | CASSPGFDGGSYNEQFF | TGCGCCAGCAGCCCTGGATTTGATGGCGGATCCTACAATGAGCAGTTCTTC
. | . | TRBJ1-1 | TRBV5-4 | CASSFWGGNTEAFF | TGTGCCAGCAGCTTTTGGGGTGGGAACACTGAAGCTTTCTTT